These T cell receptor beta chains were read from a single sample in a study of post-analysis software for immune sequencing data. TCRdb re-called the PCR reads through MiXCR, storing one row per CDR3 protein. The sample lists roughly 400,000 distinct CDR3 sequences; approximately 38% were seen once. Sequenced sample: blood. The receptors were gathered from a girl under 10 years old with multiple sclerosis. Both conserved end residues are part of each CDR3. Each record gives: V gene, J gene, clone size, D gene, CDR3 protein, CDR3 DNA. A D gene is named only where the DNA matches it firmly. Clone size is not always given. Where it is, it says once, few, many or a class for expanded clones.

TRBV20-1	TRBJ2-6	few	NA	CSATTGGSSGANVLTF	TGCAGTGCTACGACAGGAGGGTCCTCTGGGGCCAACGTCCTGACTTTC
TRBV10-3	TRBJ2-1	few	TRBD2	CAISEPSGGNYEQFF	TGTGCCATCAGTGAGCCTAGCGGGGGGAACTATGAGCAGTTCTTC
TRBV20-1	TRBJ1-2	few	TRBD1	CSAIGQGWDYGYTF	TGCAGTGCTATAGGACAGGGTTGGGACTATGGCTACACCTTC
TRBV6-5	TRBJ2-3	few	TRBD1	CASSSPRDRGQRKPSTDTQYF	TGTGCCAGCAGTTCCCCCCGGGACAGGGGCCAGAGAAAACCTAGCACAGATACGCAGTATTTT
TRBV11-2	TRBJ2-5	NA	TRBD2	CASSLAPWEGPQETQYF	TGTGCCAGCAGCTTAGCCCCTTGGGAGGGCCCCCAAGAGACCCAGTACTTC
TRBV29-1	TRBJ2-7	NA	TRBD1	CSVVPGQDHEQYF	TGCAGCGTGGTACCGGGACAGGACCACGAGCAGTACTTC
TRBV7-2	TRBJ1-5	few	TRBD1	CASRGDREPNQPQHF	TGTGCCAGCAGGGGAGACAGGGAGCCGAATCAGCCCCAGCATTTT
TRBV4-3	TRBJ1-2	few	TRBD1	CASSQGWNRGLTYGYTF	TGCGCCAGCAGCCAAGGGTGGAACAGGGGGCTTACGTATGGCTACACCTTC
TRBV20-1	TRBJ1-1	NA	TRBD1	CSAIQGIGTEAFF	TGCAGTGCTATACAGGGGATTGGGACTGAAGCTTTCTTT
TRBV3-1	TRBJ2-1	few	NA	CASSQDGGSYNEQFF	TGTGCCAGCAGCCAAGACGGGGGCTCCTACAATGAGCAGTTCTTC
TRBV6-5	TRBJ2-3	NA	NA	CASSHSQDTQYF	TGTGCCAGCAGTCACTCCCAAGATACGCAGTATTTT